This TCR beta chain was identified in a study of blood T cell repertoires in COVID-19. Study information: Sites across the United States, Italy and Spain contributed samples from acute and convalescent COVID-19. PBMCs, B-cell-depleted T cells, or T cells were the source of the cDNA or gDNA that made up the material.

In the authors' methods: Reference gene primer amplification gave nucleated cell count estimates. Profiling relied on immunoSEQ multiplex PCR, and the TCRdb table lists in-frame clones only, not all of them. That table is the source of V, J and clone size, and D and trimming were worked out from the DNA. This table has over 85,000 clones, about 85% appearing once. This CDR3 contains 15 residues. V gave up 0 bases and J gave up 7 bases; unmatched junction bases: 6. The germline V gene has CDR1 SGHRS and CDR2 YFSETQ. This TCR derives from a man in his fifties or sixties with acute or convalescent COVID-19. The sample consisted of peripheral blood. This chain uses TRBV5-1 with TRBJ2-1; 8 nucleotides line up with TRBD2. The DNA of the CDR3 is TGCGCCAGCAGCTTGGAGGGGACTAGAGGGAATGAGCAGTTCTTC. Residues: CASSLEGTRGNEQFF.